The 18 T cell receptor beta chains presented below share a single source sample, sequenced in a study of CXCR3-negative and CXCR3-positive naive CD8 T cells (dated by TCRdb to about 2019). These reads were obtained on a NextSeq 550. The Human TCR Profiling Kit (MiLaboratory) was used to make UMI-labeled 5' RACE TRB cDNA libraries. TCRdb reprocessed the reads, reporting each CDR3 protein sequence once and no DNA. In this sample's table one finds over 100,000 distinct CDR3 sequences. 0.29% of the sample is in the top ten clones. The specimen was naive CXCR3- CD8+ T cells from blood. Taken with the paper, the label for cell subset or site translates to: CD45RO-CCR7+CD27+CD95- naive CD8+ T cells lacking CXCR3 (TNR3-). Source of these receptors: a human donor in good health. Some clones in this sample may be carry-over from other donors' samples.

The chain recombines TRBV10-2 with TRBJ2-1; absent DNA, TCRdb's TRBD2 call cannot be checked. CDR1 WSHSY and CDR2 SAAADI come from the germline V gene. The CDR3 spans 17 residues. CDR3 loop: CASKGESRANSYNEQFF.

The chain joins TRBV9 to TRBJ1-2; the D gene TCRdb calls, TRBD1, cannot be checked with no DNA. This CDR3 contains 13 residues. CDR1 is SGDLS and CDR2 is YYNGEE in the germline V gene. The chain's CDR3 is CASSVTGTYGYTF.

The chain employs TRBV29-1 and TRBJ2-3; the D gene TCRdb calls, TRBD2, cannot be checked with no DNA. The CDR3 spans 15 residues. CDR1 is SQVTM, CDR2 ANQGSEA, per germline. The CDR3 here is CSVLLAGDSTDTQYF.

The chain has TRBV29-1 and TRBJ2-1; TCRdb indicates TRBD1, and absent DNA this call remains unverified. Germline V CDR1 and CDR2: SQVTM, ANQGSEA. The CDR3 runs to 13 residues. CDR3 sequence: CSVEGTDYNEQFF.

The V gene is TRBV4-1, the J gene TRBJ2-7; TCRdb designates TRBD2, a call that cannot be tested without DNA. The CDR3 is made up of 23 amino acids. Germline V gene data show CDR1 as MGHRA and CDR2 as YSYEKL. The CDR3 here is CASSPAGTGRATSGRTSGYEQYF.

The rearrangement joins TRBV6-1 to TRBJ2-2. CDR3 length: 14 residues. Germline lookup yields CDR1 MNHNS and CDR2 SASEGT. CDR3 sequence: CASSDLVGTGELFF.

The chain combines TRBV28 with TRBJ2-7. Per the germline V gene, CDR1 is MDHEN and CDR2 is SYDVKM. The CDR3 sequence is 14 residues long. CDR3 sequence: CASTPTIDSYEQYF.

V gene TRBV29-1 combines with J gene TRBJ2-5. The CDR3 is made up of 12 amino acids. The germline V gene encodes CDR1 SQVTM and CDR2 ANQGSEA. CDR3 sequence reads: CSVEGNQETQYF.

The V call is TRBV12-3 or TRBV12-4, the J call TRBJ2-3; checking the TCRdb D call of TRBD1 is not possible without DNA. CDR3 length: 13 amino acids. This CDR3 reads CASSLASGDTQYF.

J is TRBJ2-7 and V is TRBV29-1; TCRdb indicates TRBD1, and absent DNA this call remains unverified. Per the germline V gene, CDR1 is SQVTM and CDR2 is ANQGSEA. The CDR3 contains 13 residues. CDR3 sequence: CSVEEDTSYEQYF.

This CDR3 is CASGTDRFTDTQYF. The V call is TRBV7-9, the J call TRBJ2-3; with no DNA, the TCRdb D assignment of TRBD1 cannot be verified. The CDR3 runs 14 residues. The germline gives CDR1 SEHNR, CDR2 FQNEAQ (reference sequence).

The rearrangement links TRBV2 to TRBJ1-3. The CDR3 extends over 18 amino acids. CDR1 is SNHLY, CDR2 FYNNEI, per germline. CDR3 residues: CASSESGIQSLSGNTIYF. Using reference TRBV2 and TRBJ1-3 for the parts outside the CDR3, the full variable domain is EPEVTQTPSHQVTQMGQEVILRCVPISNHLYFYWYRQILGQKVEFLVSFYNNEISEKSEIFDDQFSVERPDGSNFTLKIRSTKLEDSAMYFCASSESGIQSLSGNTIYFGEGSWLTVV.

The chain carries TRBV28 and TRBJ2-3; TCRdb returns TRBD1, unconfirmable since there is no DNA. There are 16 residues in the CDR3. CDR1 and CDR2 from the germline V gene are MDHEN and SYDVKM. CDR3 amino acids: CASSVKWGTRTDTQYF.

The chain is built from TRBV7-9 and TRBJ2-7. The germline V gene has CDR1 SEHNR and CDR2 FQNEAQ (reference sequence). CDR3 length: 15 amino acids. The CDR3 is CASSLSTESSYEQYF. Combining the CDR3 with reference TRBV7-9 and TRBJ2-7 gives the whole variable domain DTGVSQNPRHKITKRGQNVTFRCDPISEHNRLYWYRQTLGQGPEFLTYFQNEAQLEKSRLLSDRFSAERPKGSFSTLEIQRTEQGDSAMYLCASSLSTESSYEQYFGPGTRLTVT.

The V call is TRBV3-1, the J call TRBJ2-3. The germline V gene has CDR1 LGHDT and CDR2 YNNKEL (reference sequence). CDR3 length equals 14 residues. CDR3 sequence: CASSPSVGTDTQYF.

The chain uses TRBV11-2 and TRBJ2-2; the TCRdb call, TRBD2, lacks DNA for checking. The CDR3 length is 16 residues. Germline-derived CDR1 and CDR2 are SGHAT and FQNNGV. CDR3 sequence reads: CASSQIAGGPTGELFF.

The chain combines TRBV4-2 with TRBJ2-2. Germline V CDR1 and CDR2: LGHNA, YNFKEQ. The CDR3 contains 15 residues. The CDR3 reads CASSQEFGNTGELFF.

The chain joins TRBV3-1 to TRBJ2-7; TCRdb's D call, TRBD1, is unchecked because there is no DNA. The CDR3 is made up of 16 amino acids. CDR1 is LGHDT, CDR2 YNNKEL, per germline (reference sequence). CDR3 region: CASSQESRDRSYEQYF.